The 28 T cell receptor beta chains in this list originate from one sample, sequenced in a study of Ad26.COV2.S vaccination and SARS-CoV-2 variants. Sample treatment: some 19 received Ad26.COV2.S at low or high dose, single or two shots; roughly five received placebo; per-sample allocation not given. All samples were drawn on day 63, counting from the first vaccine or placebo injection. Using immunoSEQ multiplex PCR, the repertoire was profiled, and TCRdb retains in-frame clones only, with some absent. The sample holds fewer than 500,000 clones, about 91% seen once. Material: peripheral blood, obtained in a trial of Ad26.COV2.S vaccine versus placebo. The receptors originated from a person aged 18-60 years who received the Ad26.COV2.S COVID-19 vaccine or a placebo.

The V call is TRBV29-1, the J call TRBJ2-7; D might be TRBD1 or TRBD2, each matching 5 bases. V was clipped by 3 bases and J by 6 bases, with 12 bases between them. Germline V CDR1 and CDR2: SQVTM, ANQGSEA. CDR3 length: 12 amino acids. The CDR3 DNA follows: TGCAGCGTTGAGGGGGACGGCGCCGAGCAGTACTTC. Encoded protein: CSVEGDGAEQYF.

This sequence joins TRBV5-1 and TRBJ2-7; a possible D gene is TRBD1 (6 bases). The V end lost 3 bases, the J end lost 4 bases, and 8 bases lay between the germline ends. The CDR3 is 12 amino acids. CDR1 and CDR2 (germline): SGHRS, YFSETQ. The CDR3, as DNA: TGCGCCAGCAGCTCGGACAGTTACGAGCAGTACTTC. Amino acid sequence: CASSSDSYEQYF.

This clone was counted at least ten times. This chain links TRBV5-4 with TRBJ2-7; TRBD1 is a possible D gene (6 bases). From germline, CDR1 is SGHNT and CDR2 YYREEE (reference sequence). With 4 bases removed from V and 1 base from J, the gap between germline ends came to 9 bases. The CDR3 contains 13 residues. The CDR3 nucleotides are TGTGCCAGCAGCACAGGGACATCCTACGAGCAGTACGTC. It codes for CASSTGTSYEQYV.

The chain couples TRBV7-2 to TRBJ1-5; 7 nucleotides line up with TRBD1. The trim removed 2 bases at V and 7 bases at J, leaving 5 bases unmatched. This CDR3 has 14 residues. The germline V gene encodes CDR1 SGHTA and CDR2 FQGNSA. The CDR3 loop reads CASSLRDSGQPQHF. The CDR3 DNA reads TGTGCCAGCAGCTTAAGGGACAGTGGACAGCCCCAGCATTTT. Combining the CDR3 with reference TRBV7-2 and TRBJ1-5 gives the whole variable domain GAGVSQSPSNKVTEKGKDVELRCDPISGHTALYWYRQSLGQGLEFLIYFQGNSAPDKSGLPSDRFSAERTGGSVSTLTIQRTQQEDSAVYLCASSLRDSGQPQHFGDGTRLSIL.

The chain has TRBV14 and TRBJ1-2; D unresolved. This CDR3 comprises 14 residues. The V end was cut by 3 bases, the J end by 3 bases, with 11 bases between. Germline CDR1 reads SGHDN; CDR2 reads FVKESK. In DNA, the CDR3 is TGTGCCAGCAGCCAGGGTCCGGAAGACTATGGCTACACCTTC. This codes for CASSQGPEDYGYTF.

This clone showed up just once. This sequence joins TRBV9 and TRBJ1-4; D gene ambiguous. Germline CDR1 and CDR2: SGDLS and YYNGEE. Trimming left V 0 bases short and J 6 bases short, with 12 bases between. The CDR3 spans 15 residues. The CDR3 loop reads CASSVGTLWDEKLFF. The CDR3 region has the DNA TGTGCCAGCAGCGTAGGGACCTTGTGGGATGAAAAACTGTTTTTT.

The chain joins TRBV27 to TRBJ2-2; TRBD2 matches 7 bases. The length of the CDR3 is 15 residues. CDR1 and CDR2 from the germline V gene are MNHEY and SMNVEV (reference sequence). The V segment lost 8 bases and the J segment 4 bases; nucleotides outside the gene matches: 10. CDR3 region: CASGVRAGATGELFF. CDR3 in DNA: TGTGCCAGCGGGGTGAGGGCGGGAGCCACCGGGGAGCTGTTTTTT.

This clone was recorded only once. V usage is TRBV3-1 (or the pseudogene TRBV3-2) and J usage is TRBJ1-2; a weak D match, TRBD1 (6 bases). The CDR3 covers 15 residues. Looked up from germline, CDR1 is LGHDT and CDR2 is YNNKEL (reference sequence). V was clipped by 3 bases and J by 4 bases, with 15 bases between them. DNA of the CDR3: TGTGCCAGCAGCCAGGGGGCGTCGGGGGGCTATGGCTACACCTTC. Protein sequence: CASSQGASGGYGYTF.

This clone came up once. This chain connects TRBV18 to TRBJ1-5, with D hard to call. V lost 3 bases and J lost 0, with 0 bases in between. This CDR3 contains 12 residues. CDR1 and CDR2 (germline): KGHSH, LQKENI. DNA for the CDR3: TGTGCCAGCTCACCTAGCAATCAGCCCCAGCATTTT. It codes for CASSPSNQPQHF. The entire variable domain, with the rest obtained from reference TRBV18 and TRBJ1-5, is as follows: NAGVMQNPRHLVRRRGQEARLRCSPMKGHSHVYWYRQLPEEGLKFMVYLQKENIIDESGMPKERFSAEFPKEGPSILRIQQVVRGDSAAYFCASSPSNQPQHFGDGTRLSIL.

The rearrangement uses TRBV7-3 and TRBJ2-1; D might be TRBD1 (7 bases). CDR1 is SGHTA, CDR2 FQGTGA, per germline. The CDR3 is 14 residues long. The V gene lost 4 bases and the J gene lost 6 bases, with 13 bases spanning the gap. The CDR3 nucleotides read TGTGCCAGCAGCTGGAGGGGGGACAGCAATGAGCAGTTCTTC. It translates to CASSWRGDSNEQFF.

The chain is built from TRBV5-4 and TRBJ1-4; D is unclear. Germline V gene data show CDR1 as SGHNT and CDR2 as YYREEE (reference sequence). The CDR3 is made up of 14 amino acids. V was trimmed by 4 bases and J by 0 bases, leaving 7 bases between them. CDR3 coding DNA: TGTGCCAGCAGCCTAGAGGCAACTAATGAAAAACTGTTTTTT. Translation gives CASSLEATNEKLFF.

The chain recombines TRBV19 with TRBJ1-2; no clear D gene. Trimming left V 3 bases short and J 7 bases short, with 18 bases between. This CDR3 region has 15 residues. The germline V gene encodes CDR1 LNHDA and CDR2 SQIVND (reference sequence). The DNA of the CDR3 is TGTGCCAGTAGTATTATTGGCAACACCCTCGCTGGCTACACCTTC. It specifies CASSIIGNTLAGYTF.

The V call is TRBV2, the J call TRBJ2-2, with a possible D match to TRBD1 (6 bases). The CDR3 extends over 14 amino acids. Between the trimmed V and J ends, which lost 6 bases and 1 base, there was a span of 9 bases. The V gene's germline CDR1 is SNHLY and CDR2 FYNNEI. CDR3: CASSHRENTGELFF. For the CDR3, the DNA is TGTGCCAGCAGCCACAGGGAGAACACCGGGGAGCTGTTTTTT.

This clone was found once. This chain links TRBV5-1 with TRBJ2-7, with 10 bases fitting TRBD1. This CDR3 has 13 amino acids. The ends lost 4 bases at V and 6 bases at J; junction bases unmatched: 4. Germline V gene data show CDR1 as SGHRS and CDR2 as YFSETQ. The CDR3 loop is CASSGRDRGEQYF. Written as DNA, the CDR3 is TGCGCCAGCAGCGGCCGGGACAGGGGCGAGCAGTACTTC.

The chain employs TRBV28 and TRBJ2-3; the D gene could be TRBD1 or TRBD2 (6 bases each). The germline CDR1 and CDR2 sequences are MDHEN and SYDVKM. This CDR3 region has 14 residues. Trimming took 3 bases from V and 5 from J, leaving 12 bases between them. The CDR3 nucleotides are TGTGCCAGCAGTTTTCCGGGGGCAGTAGATACGCAGTATTTT. This gives the protein CASSFPGAVDTQYF.

The rearrangement joins TRBV29-1 to TRBJ2-2, with D tentatively TRBD2 (6 bases). V shed 6 bases and J shed 5 bases, with 16 bases lying between them. Germline V gene sequence: CDR1 SQVTM, CDR2 ANQGSEA. The CDR3 has 14 amino acids. The CDR3 DNA is TGCAGCGTACCGGGGGTATCGGGGACCGGGGAGCTGTTTTTT. This encodes CSVPGVSGTGELFF.

The rearrangement uses TRBV11-2 and TRBJ2-5; D may match TRBD1 or TRBD2 (6 bases each). CDR1 and CDR2 from the germline V gene are SGHAT and FQNNGV. V was trimmed by 5 bases and J by 2 bases, leaving 18 bases between them. This CDR3 has 16 amino acids. The CDR3 DNA reads as TGTGCCAGCAGCCCTATATCGGGGGCCGAACAAGAGACCCAGTACTTC. Translating gives CASSPISGAEQETQYF.

V and J are TRBV6-5 and TRBJ2-7; TRBD1 might be the D (5 bases). Germline CDR1 MNHEY, CDR2 SVGAGI. The V end lost 5 bases, the J end lost 2 bases, and 10 bases lay between the germline ends. The CDR3 loop spans 13 amino acids. The CDR3 sequence: CASSQRQTYEQYV. The CDR3 DNA reads as TGTGCCAGCAGTCAGCGACAGACCTACGAGCAGTACGTC.

In regard to this clone: Other DNA variants within this sample encode the same CDR3. The chain couples TRBV24-1 to TRBJ2-1; possible D gene TRBD1, 5 bases. There are 13 residues in the CDR3. The germline CDR1 and CDR2 sequences are KGHDR and SFDVKD. V lost 4 bases and J lost 4, with 7 bases in between. The CDR3 region has the DNA TGTGCCACCAGTGACCCAGGGTACAATGAGCAGTTCTTC. Translating it yields CATSDPGYNEQFF.

This sequence joins TRBV11-2 and TRBJ2-7; no clear D. V gave up 3 bases and J gave up 4 bases, with 10 bases separating them. Germline-derived CDR1 and CDR2 are SGHAT and FQNNGV. The CDR3 sequence is 13 residues long. DNA for the CDR3: TGTGCCAGCAGCTTCCATACGGAATACGAGCAGTACGTC. Its protein product is CASSFHTEYEQYV.

V is TRBV7-9 and J is TRBJ1-4; tentatively, D is TRBD1 (5 bases). The CDR3 covers 15 residues. Germline V gene lookup returns CDR1 SEHNR and CDR2 FQNEAQ (reference sequence). Trimming stripped 5 bases from V and 8 bases from J, with 18 bases between. The CDR3 coding sequence is TGTGCCAGCAGCCCCACTTCGGGGGTCGGGGAAAAACTGTTTTTT. Protein product: CASSPTSGVGEKLFF. The complete variable domain, with remaining parts taken from reference TRBV7-9 and TRBJ1-4, reads DTGVSQNPRHKITKRGQNVTFRCDPISEHNRLYWYRQTLGQGPEFLTYFQNEAQLEKSRLLSDRFSAERPKGSFSTLEIQRTEQGDSAMYLCASSPTSGVGEKLFFGSGTQLSVL.

The chain has TRBV7-9 and TRBJ2-1; 8 bases match TRBD2. The CDR3 totals 17 residues. Germline V gene sequence: CDR1 SEHNR, CDR2 FQNEAQ (reference sequence). V lost 5 bases and J lost 2; bases outside the gene matches: 11. The CDR3 bases are TGTGCCAGCAGCCTAACCCCAGCGGGAGTCACCTACAATGAGCAGTTCTTC. The encoded protein is CASSLTPAGVTYNEQFF.

The chain is built from TRBV6-5 and TRBJ2-5; D possibly matches TRBD1 or TRBD2 (5 bases each). Deletions cut 4 bases from V and 2 bases from J, with 14 bases between. The CDR3 contains 15 residues. Germline CDR1 reads MNHEY; CDR2 reads SVGAGI. The CDR3 loop is CASSWARAGQETQYF. DNA of the CDR3: TGTGCCAGCAGTTGGGCCAGGGCGGGTCAAGAGACCCAGTACTTC.

This chain uses TRBV28 with TRBJ2-6, with unresolved D. Trimming left V 6 bases short and J 1 base short, with 16 bases between. The CDR3 has 17 amino acids. Germline V gene data show CDR1 as MDHEN and CDR2 as SYDVKM. CDR3 bases: TGTGCCAGCAGCCAGTCCGGAGTAGTGTCTGGGGCCAACGTCCTGACTTTC. Amino acid sequence: CASSQSGVVSGANVLTF.

This clone was counted between two and nine times. The chain uses TRBV5-4 and TRBJ1-5; a possible D gene is TRBD1 (5 bases). Germline CDR1 is SGHNT and CDR2 is YYREEE (reference sequence). V shed 4 bases and J shed 5 bases, with 10 bases lying between them. CDR3 length: 13 residues. The CDR3 DNA sequence: TGTGCCAGCAGCCGGACACCAGATCAGCCCCAGCATTTT. Its translation is CASSRTPDQPQHF.

V gene TRBV2 combines with J gene TRBJ1-4, with D possibly being TRBD1 (6 bases). V lost 2 bases to trimming and J lost 7 bases, with 20 bases between them. CDR3 length equals 17 residues. Germline CDR1 and CDR2: SNHLY and FYNNEI. CDR3 loop: CASSEPGIGTFGEKLFF. The CDR3 DNA sequence: TGTGCCAGCAGTGAACCGGGCATAGGGACATTTGGTGAAAAACTGTTTTTT.

This rearrangement joins TRBV11-2 to TRBJ1-1; D is perhaps TRBD1 (5 bases). V was trimmed by 0 bases and J by 0 bases, leaving 8 bases between them. The CDR3 spans 15 residues. From germline, CDR1 is SGHAT and CDR2 FQNNGV. CDR3 protein: CASSLEGRMNTEAFF. The CDR3 region has the DNA TGTGCCAGCAGCTTAGAGGGGCGGATGAACACTGAAGCTTTCTTT.

The chain couples TRBV5-4 to TRBJ2-1; D possibly corresponds to TRBD1 (5 bases). The germline V gene encodes CDR1 SGHNT and CDR2 YYREEE (reference sequence). The germline V and J ends were trimmed by 5 bases and 2 bases, with 17 bases remaining between them. This CDR3 is built from 16 residues. CDR3 loop: CASRLTLQVAYNEQFF. CDR3 bases: TGTGCCAGCAGGTTGACACTACAGGTAGCCTACAATGAGCAGTTCTTC.